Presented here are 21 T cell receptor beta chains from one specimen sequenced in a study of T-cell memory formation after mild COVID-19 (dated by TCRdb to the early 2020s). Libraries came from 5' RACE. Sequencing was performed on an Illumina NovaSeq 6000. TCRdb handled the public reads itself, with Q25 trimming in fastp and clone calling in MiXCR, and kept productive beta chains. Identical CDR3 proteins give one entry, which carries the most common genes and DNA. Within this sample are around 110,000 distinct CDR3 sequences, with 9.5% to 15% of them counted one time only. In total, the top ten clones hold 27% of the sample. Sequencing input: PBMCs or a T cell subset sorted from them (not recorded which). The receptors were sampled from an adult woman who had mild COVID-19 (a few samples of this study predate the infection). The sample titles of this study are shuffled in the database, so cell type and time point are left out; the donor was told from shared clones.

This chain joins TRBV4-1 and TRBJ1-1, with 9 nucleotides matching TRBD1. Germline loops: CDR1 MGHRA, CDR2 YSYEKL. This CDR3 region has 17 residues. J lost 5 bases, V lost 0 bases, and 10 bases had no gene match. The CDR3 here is CASSQESPGQGQTEAFF. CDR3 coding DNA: TGCGCCAGCAGCCAAGAATCCCCGGGACAGGGCCAAACTGAAGCTTTCTTT.

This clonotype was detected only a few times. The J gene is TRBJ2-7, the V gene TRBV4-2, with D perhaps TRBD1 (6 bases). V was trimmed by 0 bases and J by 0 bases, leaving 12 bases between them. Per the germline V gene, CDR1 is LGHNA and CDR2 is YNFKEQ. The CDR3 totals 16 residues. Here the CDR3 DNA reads TGTGCCAGCAGCCAAGATGCCCAGGGGTACTCCTACGAGCAGTACTTC. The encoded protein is CASSQDAQGYSYEQYF.

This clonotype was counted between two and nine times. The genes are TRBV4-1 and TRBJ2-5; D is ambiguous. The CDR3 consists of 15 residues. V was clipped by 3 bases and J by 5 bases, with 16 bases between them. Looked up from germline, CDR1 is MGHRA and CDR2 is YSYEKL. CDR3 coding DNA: TGCGCCAGCAGCCAGCCCTGGGCCATGGGGGAGACCCAGTACTTC. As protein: CASSQPWAMGETQYF.

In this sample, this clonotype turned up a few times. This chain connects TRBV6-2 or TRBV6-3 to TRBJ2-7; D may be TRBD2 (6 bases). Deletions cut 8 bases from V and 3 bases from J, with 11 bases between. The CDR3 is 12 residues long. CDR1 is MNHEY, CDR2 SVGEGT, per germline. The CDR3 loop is CASGQGGYEQYF. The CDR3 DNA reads TGTGCCAGCGGGCAGGGAGGCTACGAGCAGTACTTC.

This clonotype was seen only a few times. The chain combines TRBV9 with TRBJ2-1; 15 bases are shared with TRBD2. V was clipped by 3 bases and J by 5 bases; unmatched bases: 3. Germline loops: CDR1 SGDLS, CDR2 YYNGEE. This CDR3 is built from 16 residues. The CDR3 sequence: CASSGTSGRANNEQFF. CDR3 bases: TGTGCCAGCAGCGGGACTAGCGGGAGGGCCAACAATGAGCAGTTCTTC. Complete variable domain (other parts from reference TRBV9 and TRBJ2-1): DSGVTQTPKHLITATGQRVTLRCSPRSGDLSVYWYQQSLDQGLQFLIQYYNGEERAKGNILERFSAQQFPDLHSELNLSSLELGDSALYFCASSGTSGRANNEQFFGPGTRLTVL.

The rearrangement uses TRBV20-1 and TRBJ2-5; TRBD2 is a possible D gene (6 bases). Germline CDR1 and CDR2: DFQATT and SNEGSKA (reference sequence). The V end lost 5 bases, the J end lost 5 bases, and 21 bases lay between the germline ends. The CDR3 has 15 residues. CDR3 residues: CSARTKSGTYETQYF. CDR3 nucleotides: TGCAGTGCTCGAACCAAATCCGGGACTTACGAGACCCAGTACTTC.

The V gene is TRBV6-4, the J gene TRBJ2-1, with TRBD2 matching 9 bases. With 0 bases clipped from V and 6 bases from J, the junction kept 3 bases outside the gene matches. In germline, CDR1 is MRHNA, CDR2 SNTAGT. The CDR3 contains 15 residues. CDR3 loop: CASSDSTSGPNEQFF. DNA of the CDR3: TGTGCCAGCAGTGACTCTACTAGCGGGCCCAATGAGCAGTTCTTC.

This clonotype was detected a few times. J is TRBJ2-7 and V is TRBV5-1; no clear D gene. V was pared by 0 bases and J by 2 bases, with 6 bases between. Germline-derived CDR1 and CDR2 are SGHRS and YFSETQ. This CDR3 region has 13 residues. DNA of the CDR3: TGCGCCAGCAGCTTGGAAGCCACCTACGAGCAGTACTTC. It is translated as CASSLEATYEQYF.

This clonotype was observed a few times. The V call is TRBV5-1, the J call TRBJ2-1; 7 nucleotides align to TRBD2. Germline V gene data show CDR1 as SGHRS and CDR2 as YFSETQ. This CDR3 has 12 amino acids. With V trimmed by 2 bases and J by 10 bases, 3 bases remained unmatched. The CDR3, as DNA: TGCGCCAGCAGCTTAGCGGGACTAGAGCAGTTCTTC. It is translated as CASSLAGLEQFF.

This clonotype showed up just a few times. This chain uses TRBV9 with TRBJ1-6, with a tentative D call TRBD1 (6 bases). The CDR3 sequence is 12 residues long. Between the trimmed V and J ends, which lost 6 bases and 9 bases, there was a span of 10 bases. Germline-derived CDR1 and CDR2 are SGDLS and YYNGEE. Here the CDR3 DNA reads TGTGCCAGCAAACAGGGTGGTTCACCCCTCCACTTT. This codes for CASKQGGSPLHF.

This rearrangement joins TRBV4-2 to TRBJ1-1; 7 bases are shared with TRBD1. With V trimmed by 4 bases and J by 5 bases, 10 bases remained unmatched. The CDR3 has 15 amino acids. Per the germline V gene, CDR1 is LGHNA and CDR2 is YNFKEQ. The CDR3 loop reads CASSLYRGIETEAFF. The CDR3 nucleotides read TGTGCCAGCAGCCTCTACAGGGGAATAGAAACTGAAGCTTTCTTT.

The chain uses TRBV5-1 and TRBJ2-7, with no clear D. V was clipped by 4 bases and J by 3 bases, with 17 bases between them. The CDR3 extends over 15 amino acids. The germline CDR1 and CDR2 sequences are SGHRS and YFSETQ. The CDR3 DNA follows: TGCGCCAGCAGCCCCTCGGTTCTCTCGGACTACGAGCAGTACTTC. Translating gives CASSPSVLSDYEQYF.

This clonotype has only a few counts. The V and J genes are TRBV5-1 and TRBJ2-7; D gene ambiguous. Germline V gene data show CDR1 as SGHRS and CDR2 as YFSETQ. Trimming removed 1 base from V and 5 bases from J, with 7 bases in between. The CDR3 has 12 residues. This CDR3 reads CASSLNIDEQYF. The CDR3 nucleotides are TGCGCCAGCAGCTTGAATATCGACGAGCAGTACTTC.

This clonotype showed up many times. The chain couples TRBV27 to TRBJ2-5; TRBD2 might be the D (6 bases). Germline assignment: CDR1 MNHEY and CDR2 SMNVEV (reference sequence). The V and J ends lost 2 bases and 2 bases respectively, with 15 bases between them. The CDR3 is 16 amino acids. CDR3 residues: CASSLDRGSRQETQYF. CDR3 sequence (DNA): TGTGCCAGCAGTTTAGATCGGGGGTCAAGGCAAGAGACCCAGTACTTC.

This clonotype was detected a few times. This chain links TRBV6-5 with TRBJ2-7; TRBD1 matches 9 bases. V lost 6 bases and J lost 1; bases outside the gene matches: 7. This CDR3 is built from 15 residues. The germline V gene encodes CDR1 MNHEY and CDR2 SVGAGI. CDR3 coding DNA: TGTGCCAGCAGCCGCGGGACAGGGCCTTCCTACGAGCAGTACTTC. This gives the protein CASSRGTGPSYEQYF.

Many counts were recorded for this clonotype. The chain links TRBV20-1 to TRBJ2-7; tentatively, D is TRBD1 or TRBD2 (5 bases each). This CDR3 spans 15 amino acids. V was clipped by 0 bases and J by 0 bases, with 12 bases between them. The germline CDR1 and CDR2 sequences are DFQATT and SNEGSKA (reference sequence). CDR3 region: CSARDGTGASYEQYF. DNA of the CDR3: TGCAGTGCTAGAGACGGGACCGGGGCCTCCTACGAGCAGTACTTC.

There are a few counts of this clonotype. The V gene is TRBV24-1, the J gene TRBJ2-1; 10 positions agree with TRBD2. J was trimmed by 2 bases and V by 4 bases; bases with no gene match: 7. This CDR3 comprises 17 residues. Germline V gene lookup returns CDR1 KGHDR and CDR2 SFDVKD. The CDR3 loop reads CATSEGGLAEPYNEQFF. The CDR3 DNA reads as TGTGCCACCAGTGAAGGAGGACTAGCGGAACCCTACAATGAGCAGTTCTTC.

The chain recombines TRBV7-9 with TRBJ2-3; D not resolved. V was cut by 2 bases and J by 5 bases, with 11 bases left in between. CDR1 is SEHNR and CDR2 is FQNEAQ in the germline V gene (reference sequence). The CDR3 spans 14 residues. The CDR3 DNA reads TGTGCCAGCAGCTTATTACAGAATCAAGATACGCAGTATTTT. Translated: CASSLLQNQDTQYF.

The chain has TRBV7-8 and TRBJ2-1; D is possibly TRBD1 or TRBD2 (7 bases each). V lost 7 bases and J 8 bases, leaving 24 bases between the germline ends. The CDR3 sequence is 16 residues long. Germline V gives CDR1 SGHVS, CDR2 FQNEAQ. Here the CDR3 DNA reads TGTGCCAGCACGATAAGGGGGCAAGCGGGATTCGATGAGCAGTTCTTC. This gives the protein CASTIRGQAGFDEQFF.

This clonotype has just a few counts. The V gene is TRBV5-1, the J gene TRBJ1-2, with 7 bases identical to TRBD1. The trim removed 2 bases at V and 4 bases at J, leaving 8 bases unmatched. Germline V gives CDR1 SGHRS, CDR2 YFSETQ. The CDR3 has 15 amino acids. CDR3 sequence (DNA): TGCGCCAGCAGCTTACAGGGGCCCCAGCCCTATGGCTACACCTTC. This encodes CASSLQGPQPYGYTF.

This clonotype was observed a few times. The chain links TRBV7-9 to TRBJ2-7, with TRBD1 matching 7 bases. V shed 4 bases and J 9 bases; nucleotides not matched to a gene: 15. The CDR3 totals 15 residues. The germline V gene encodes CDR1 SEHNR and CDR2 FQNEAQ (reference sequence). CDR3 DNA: TGTGCCAGCAGCTCTCCGACAGGGCCCTCCCTTGGGCAGTACTTC. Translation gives CASSSPTGPSLGQYF. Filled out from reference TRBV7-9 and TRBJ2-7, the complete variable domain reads DTGVSQNPRHKITKRGQNVTFRCDPISEHNRLYWYRQTLGQGPEFLTYFQNEAQLEKSRLLSDRFSAERPKGSFSTLEIQRTEQGDSAMYLCASSSPTGPSLGQYFGPGTRLTVT.